This is a list of T cell receptor beta chains from one sample in a study of radiation and T cells in renal cell carcinoma. The table came from immunoSEQ multiplex PCR; TCRdb's copy has only in-frame clones and leaves some out. The sample has thousands of clones; about 63% are singletons. Sequences were derived from tumor tissue, sampled from a patient whose treatment was nephrectomy without radiotherapy. These receptors came from a human donor with renal cell carcinoma. Both conserved end residues are part of each CDR3. The D gene is left open where the match is weak. Size is stated for part of the rows, as once, few or many counts, or as a class when the clone is expanded.

>TRBV7-9|.|TRBD1|TRBJ2-1
TGTGCCAGCAGCTCCCACGGGACAGGGGTATGGGATGAGCAGTTCTTC
CASSSHGTGVWDEQFF
>TRBV28|.|.|TRBJ2-1
TGTGCCAGCAGCCTAGGGACCTGGGGAGGAGAGTTCTTC
CASSLGTWGGEFF
>TRBV30|.|TRBD1|TRBJ2-1
TGTGCCTGGAGTGTAGGGACAGGCGAGCAGTTCTTC
CAWSVGTGEQFF
>TRBV7-9|.|.|TRBJ2-1
TGTGCCAGCAGCCCCCGACAGGATTACAATGAGCAGTTCTTC
CASSPRQDYNEQFF
>TRBV9|few|.|TRBJ1-2
TGTGCCAGCAGCGTCGAGACGGGACTCCAATATGGCTACACCTTC
CASSVETGLQYGYTF
>TRBV4-1|.|.|TRBJ2-3
TGCGCCAGCAGCCAAGAGGAATTAGGCATAGCCTTACCCACAGATACGCAGTATTTT
CASSQEELGIALPTDTQYF
>TRBV9|.|TRBD2|TRBJ2-1
TGTGCCAGCAGCGTAGATAATAGCGGGACCGTCACTGAGCAGTTCTTC
CASSVDNSGTVTEQFF
>TRBV6-6|.|.|TRBJ1-3
TGTGCCAGCAGTTACCTGTCCTCTGGAAACACCATATATTTT
CASSYLSSGNTIYF
>TRBV4-3|.|.|TRBJ1-1
TGCGCCAGCAGCCAAATCGGACAGAGGGCCGGGGGGGGCACTGAAGCTTTCTTT
CASSQIGQRAGGGTEAFF
>TRBV29-1|once|TRBD2|TRBJ2-1
TGCAGCGTTCCCTTTAGCGGGAGGGGGGGCAATGAGCAGTTCTTC
CSVPFSGRGGNEQFF
>TRBV28|.|.|TRBJ2-7
TGTGCCAGCAGTGAGACGACGGCTCGTTACGAGCAGTACTTC
CASSETTARYEQYF
>TRBV28|.|TRBD1|TRBJ1-5
TGTGCCAGCAGTCGACAGGGTGATCAGCCCCAGCATTTT
CASSRQGDQPQHF
>TRBV2|few|.|TRBJ1-4
TGTGCCAGCCGTTCGCCGGGACTGCTTAATGAAAAACTGTTTTTT
CASRSPGLLNEKLFF
>TRBV6-1|few|.|TRBJ1-1
TGTGCCAGCAGTGAAGCGACAGGGAACACTGAAGCTTTCTTT
CASSEATGNTEAFF
>TRBV14|.|.|TRBJ2-1
TGTGCCAGCAGCCAAGTATTCTATGAGCAGTTCTTC
CASSQVFYEQFF
>TRBV28|medium-sized|TRBD2|TRBJ2-1
TGTGCCAGCAGCCTCCTAGCGGGTGGTAATGAGCAGTTCTTC
CASSLLAGGNEQFF
>TRBV7-2|few|.|TRBJ1-1
TGTGCCAGCAGCTCATCATCCGGAGGCACTGAAGCTTTCTTT
CASSSSSGGTEAFF
>TRBV2|.|TRBD1|TRBJ1-4
TGTGCCAGCAGTGATGGGACAGGGAACGAAAAACTGTTTTTT
CASSDGTGNEKLFF
>TRBV7-9|.|TRBD1|TRBJ2-6
TGTGCCAGCAGCTTAACGAAAAGGGGACAGAGCTACAACGTCCTGACTTTC
CASSLTKRGQSYNVLTF
>TRBV28|.|.|TRBJ2-1
TGTGCCAGCAGAACTCCCCAGGGTGGCTACAATGAGCAGTTCTTC
CASRTPQGGYNEQFF
>TRBV2|.|.|TRBJ2-5
TGTGCCAGCAAGGAACAGCTCCAAGAGACCCAGTACTTC
CASKEQLQETQYF
>TRBV5-4|.|.|TRBJ1-2
TGTGCCAGCAGCTTGGCGGGGGCGCAATATAACTATGGCTACACCTTC
CASSLAGAQYNYGYTF
>TRBV7-2|few|TRBD2|TRBJ2-1
TGTGCCAGCAGCCCGAGGGGTAGCGGGAGGGCGAACAATGAGCAGTTCTTC
CASSPRGSGRANNEQFF
>TRBV9|once|.|TRBJ2-3
TGTGCCAGCAGCGTAGGAAGTGCAGATACGCAGTATTTT
CASSVGSADTQYF
>TRBV30|.|TRBD1|TRBJ2-1
TGTGCCTGGAGGCAAGACAGGGGCCTTCAGTTCTTC
CAWRQDRGLQFF
>TRBV6-1|.|.|TRBJ2-4
TGTGCCAGCAGTGGGGGGGTCCGGGACATTCAGTACTTC
CASSGGVRDIQYF
>TRBV27|.|.|TRBJ2-7
TGTGCCAGCAGTCCCACAGGGACTGGCTTCGAGCAGTACTTC
CASSPTGTGFEQYF
>TRBV7-9|.|.|TRBJ1-2
TGTGCCAGCAGCCAAAGGAGGGAACCTAACTATGGCTACACCTTC
CASSQRREPNYGYTF
>TRBV11-2|.|.|TRBJ1-3
TGTGCCAGCAGCCCCCACACAGGTGGCTCTGGAAACACCATATATTTT
CASSPHTGGSGNTIYF
>TRBV5-6|.|TRBD1|TRBJ1-5
TGTGCCAGCAGTTTATGGGGTACAGGGGACAATCAGCCCCAGCATTTT
CASSLWGTGDNQPQHF
>TRBV10-3|.|.|TRBJ2-5
TGTGCCATCAGTGAGGGTGAGACCCAGTACTTC
CAISEGETQYF